Listed here are 7 T cell receptor beta chains from one sample, sequenced in a study of stem cell transplantation in POMP-related autoinflammatory disease (dated by TCRdb to 2020 to 2023). Library method: the immunoSEQ multiplex PCR assay. As stored in TCRdb, this immuneACCESS dataset retains in-frame rearrangements with V and J assigned. A fraction of the clones does not appear; measured against another copy, unresolved V genes explain less than half of the discrepancy, and the remainder lacks a known reason. The sample records approximately 30,000 clones, 88% of which are singletons. The ten largest clones capture about 0.72% of the sample. The sample's time point label is to be understood as: before hematopoietic stem cell transplant. The sample in question was CD4+ T cells from PBMCs, obtained before stem cell transplantation. The receptors come from a human donor with POMP-related autoinflammation and immune dysregulation (PRAID).

This clone was seen more than once but under ten times. The rearrangement links TRBV5-1 to TRBJ1-3; no firm D call. This CDR3 region has 12 residues. V dropped 5 bases and J dropped 7 bases, with 10 bases sitting between them. Germline-derived CDR1 and CDR2 are SGHRS and YFSETQ. CDR3 amino acids: CASSQGGNTIYF. In DNA, the CDR3 is TGCGCCAGCAGTCAAGGCGGTAACACCATATATTTT.

This chain uses TRBV19 with TRBJ1-2; 9 bases match TRBD1. The junction had 5 bases not matched to a gene; V was cut back by 10 bases and J by 5 bases. This CDR3 comprises 12 residues. CDR1 and CDR2 from the germline V gene are LNHDA and SQIVND (reference sequence). The DNA for the CDR3 is TGTGCCACCCGGGACAGGGCTTATGGCTACACCTTC. Its translation: CATRDRAYGYTF.

The V gene is TRBV27, the J gene TRBJ1-2; weak D call: TRBD1 (5 bases). The CDR3 sequence is 13 residues long. Germline-derived CDR1 and CDR2 are MNHEY and SMNVEV (reference sequence). V gave up 5 bases and J gave up 4 bases, with 11 bases separating them. The CDR3 spells CASSTRTSYGYTF. The CDR3 DNA sequence: TGTGCCAGCAGTACCAGGACATCCTATGGCTACACCTTC.

The V call is TRBV19, the J call TRBJ2-4, with 8 positions matching TRBD2. This CDR3 is built from 16 residues. Germline CDR1 reads LNHDA; CDR2 reads SQIVND (reference sequence). Trimming at V came to 5 bases and at J to 4 bases, leaving 10 bases not matched to a gene. CDR3 sequence (DNA): TGTGCCAGTAGTGTGCGGGGGGCACTTACTAAAAACATTCAGTACTTC. Protein product: CASSVRGALTKNIQYF. Complete variable domain (other parts from reference TRBV19 and TRBJ2-4): DGGITQSPKYLFRKEGQNVTLSCEQNLNHDAMYWYRQDPGQGLRLIYYSQIVNDFQKGDIAEGYSVSREKKESFPLTVTSAQKNPTAFYLCASSVRGALTKNIQYFGAGTRLSVL.

A word on this clone: The sample holds other DNA sequences that translate to the same CDR3. The chain links TRBV2 to TRBJ1-5; TRBD1 matches 7 bases. This CDR3 spans 13 amino acids. Germline CDR1 and CDR2: SNHLY and FYNNEI. Trimming removed 8 bases from V and 7 bases from J; junction bases left unmatched: 8. The CDR3 DNA reads as TGTGCCAGCGGGCAGGGGGTAGGACAGCCCCAGCATTTT. This encodes CASGQGVGQPQHF. The whole variable domain, filled in from reference TRBV2 and TRBJ1-5, reads EPEVTQTPSHQVTQMGQEVILRCVPISNHLYFYWYRQILGQKVEFLVSFYNNEISEKSEIFDDQFSVERPDGSNFTLKIRSTKLEDSAMYFCASGQGVGQPQHFGDGTRLSIL.

This chain uses TRBV4-1 with TRBJ2-7, with 8 bases aligning to TRBD1. The CDR3 is made up of 15 amino acids. The ends lost 3 bases at V and 7 bases at J; junction bases unmatched: 11. Germline V gives CDR1 MGHRA, CDR2 YSYEKL. The CDR3 sequence is CASSQVPGQGEEQYF. In nucleotides, the CDR3 is TGCGCCAGCAGCCAGGTACCCGGACAGGGCGAAGAGCAGTACTTC.

The chain employs TRBV2 and TRBJ2-5; no clear D. V was trimmed by 4 bases and J by 1 base, leaving 13 bases between them. CDR3 length: 15 residues. Germline V gene lookup returns CDR1 SNHLY and CDR2 FYNNEI. CDR3 loop: CASSVGADVQETQYF. CDR3 DNA sequence: TGTGCCAGCAGTGTAGGCGCGGACGTCCAAGAGACCCAGTACTTC.